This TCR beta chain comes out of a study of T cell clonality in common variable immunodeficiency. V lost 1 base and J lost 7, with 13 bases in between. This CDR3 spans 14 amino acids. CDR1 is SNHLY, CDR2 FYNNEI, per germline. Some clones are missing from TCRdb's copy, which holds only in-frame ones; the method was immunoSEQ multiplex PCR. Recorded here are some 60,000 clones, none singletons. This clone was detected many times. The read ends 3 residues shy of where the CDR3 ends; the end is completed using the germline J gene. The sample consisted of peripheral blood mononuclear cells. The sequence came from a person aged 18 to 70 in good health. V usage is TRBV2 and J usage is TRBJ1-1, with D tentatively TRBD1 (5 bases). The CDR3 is CASSEGPQRGEAFF. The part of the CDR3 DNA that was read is TGTGCCAGCAGTGAAGGACCCCAAAGGGGTGAA.